Below are 27 T cell receptor beta chains sequenced from a single sample in a study of radiation and T cells in renal cell carcinoma. Time point described: blood 4 weeks post-SBRT, at nephrectomy. Treatment defined: 15 Gy SBRT to primary tumor, nephrectomy 4 weeks later. Clones were read by immunoSEQ multiplex PCR, and TCRdb kept only the in-frame ones, dropping some. Among about 78,000 clones listed, 80% to 90% were seen once. The input for sequencing was blood, taken from a patient whose treatment included radiotherapy and nephrectomy. The receptor set was obtained from a woman in her seventies with renal cell carcinoma.

The chain has TRBV19 and TRBJ1-4, with D maybe TRBD1 (6 bases). The CDR3 loop spans 16 amino acids. Germline V gene data show CDR1 as LNHDA and CDR2 as SQIVND (reference sequence). Trimming removed 6 bases from V and 1 base from J, with 15 bases in between. CDR3 loop: CASRKGGAGTNEKLFF. CDR3 in DNA: TGTGCCAGTAGGAAGGGGGGGGCAGGAACTAATGAAAAACTGTTTTTT.

The rearrangement uses TRBV5-8 and TRBJ1-3; no firm D call. This CDR3 contains 15 residues. In germline, CDR1 is SGHTS, CDR2 YDEGEE. The V gene lost 2 bases and the J gene lost 1 base, with 10 bases spanning the gap. The CDR3 coding sequence is TGTGCCAGCAGCTTATTTACAATTTCTGGAAACACCATATATTTT. This codes for CASSLFTISGNTIYF. The whole variable domain, filled in from reference TRBV5-8 and TRBJ1-3, reads EAGVTQSPTHLIKTRGQQATLRCSPISGHTSVYWYQQALGLGLQFLLWYDEGEERNRGNFPPRFSGRQFPNYSSELNVNALELEDSALYLCASSLFTISGNTIYFGEGSWLTVV.

This clone has more than one count but fewer than ten. The J gene is TRBJ2-2, the V gene TRBV15; D uncertain. This CDR3 has 15 residues. Germline-derived CDR1 and CDR2 are LNHNV and YYDKDF (reference sequence). V was pared by 5 bases and J by 3 bases, with 13 bases between. The DNA of the CDR3 is TGTGCCACCAGCCACGAGAGAGATTACACCGGGGAGCTGTTTTTT. Translated, it gives CATSHERDYTGELFF.

This chain uses TRBV4-3 with TRBJ1-5; 7 bases are a match to TRBD1. The CDR3 has 15 amino acids. The germline V gene encodes CDR1 LGHNA and CDR2 YSLEER. V dropped 3 bases and J dropped 6; count of bases not matched to a gene: 8. CDR3: CASSHETGDGQPQHF. CDR3 DNA: TGCGCCAGCAGCCATGAAACAGGGGACGGTCAGCCCCAGCATTTT.

This clone was picked up one time. This rearrangement joins TRBV6-5 to TRBJ2-7; D is tentatively TRBD1 or TRBD2 (6 bases each). The V and J ends lost 2 bases and 2 bases respectively, with 13 bases between them. The V gene's germline CDR1 is MNHEY and CDR2 SVGAGI. This CDR3 comprises 15 residues. The CDR3 sequence: CASSYVGGKPYEQYF. CDR3 in DNA: TGTGCCAGCAGTTACGTCGGGGGCAAGCCCTACGAGCAGTACTTC.

The chain is built from TRBV29-1 and TRBJ2-2; TRBD2 agrees at 12 bases. Germline values: CDR1 SQVTM, CDR2 ANQGSEA. V was pared by 4 bases and J by 3 bases, with 6 bases of the junction left unmatched. The CDR3 totals 16 residues. CDR3 region: CSVGTSGVKDTGELFF. The CDR3 region has the DNA TGCAGCGTTGGGACTAGCGGGGTAAAAGACACCGGGGAGCTGTTTTTT.

The V call is TRBV30, the J call TRBJ1-2, with 11 nucleotides matching TRBD1. The CDR3 is made up of 14 amino acids. Germline V CDR1 and CDR2: GTSNPN, SVGIG (reference sequence). The V segment lost 4 bases and the J segment 4 bases; nucleotides outside the gene matches: 5. CDR3 loop: CAWIGQGAGYGYTF. As DNA, the CDR3 is TGTGCCTGGATCGGACAGGGGGCGGGCTATGGCTACACCTTC.

V usage is TRBV6-5 and J usage is TRBJ1-6; D is perhaps TRBD1 (5 bases). The CDR3 extends over 14 amino acids. V was pared by 3 bases and J by 7 bases, with 10 bases between. The V gene's germline CDR1 is MNHEY and CDR2 SVGAGI. CDR3: CASSYGGPNSPLHF. Written as DNA, the CDR3 is TGTGCCAGCAGTTATGGGGGACCGAATTCACCCCTCCACTTT.

This clone was observed once. The chain is built from TRBV28 and TRBJ1-2; D gene ambiguous. This CDR3 is built from 13 residues. V was pared by 4 bases and J by 0 bases, with 6 bases between. Germline assignment: CDR1 MDHEN and CDR2 SYDVKM. For the CDR3, the DNA is TGTGCCAGCAGTTCTAGCCCTAACTATGGCTACACCTTC. Translating it yields CASSSSPNYGYTF.

V and J are TRBV28 and TRBJ1-5, with D uncertain. The CDR3 is 14 amino acids. The germline V gene encodes CDR1 MDHEN and CDR2 SYDVKM. The ends were cut back, 2 bases at V and 2 bases at J, with 7 bases in the middle. CDR3 residues: CASSLLEGNQPQHF. CDR3 DNA: TGTGCCAGCAGTTTACTTGAAGGCAATCAGCCCCAGCATTTT.

The chain couples TRBV14 to TRBJ2-7; the match to TRBD1 covers 10 bases. Per the germline V gene, CDR1 is SGHDN and CDR2 is FVKESK. V lost 2 bases to trimming and J lost 5 bases; unmatched junction nucleotides: 6. The CDR3 extends over 15 amino acids. The CDR3 DNA sequence: TGTGCCAGCAGCCAAATCGGGACAGGGGACCACGAGCAGTACTTC. It yields the protein CASSQIGTGDHEQYF.

This clone was seen just once. This chain connects TRBV2 to TRBJ1-4, with 10 nucleotides matching TRBD1. J lost 7 bases, V lost 5 bases, and 4 bases had no gene match. CDR3 length: 14 amino acids. Germline V gene sequence: CDR1 SNHLY, CDR2 FYNNEI. The CDR3 here is CASSLDRGLEKLFF. The CDR3 DNA follows: TGTGCCAGCAGTCTAGACAGGGGGCTTGAAAAACTGTTTTTT.

The CDR3 DNA reads as TGTGCCAGCAAGCTAAGGGGACAGGGTGCCTACAATGAGCAGTTCTTC. Its protein is CASKLRGQGAYNEQFF. This rearrangement joins TRBV7-9 to TRBJ2-1, with TRBD1 matching over 9 bases. The V gene end was trimmed by 7 bases and the J gene end by 2 bases; junction bases not matched to a gene: 9. Germline CDR1 reads SEHNR; CDR2 reads FQNEAQ (reference sequence). This CDR3 has 16 residues.

This chain uses TRBV5-1 with TRBJ2-5; D possibly corresponds to TRBD1 (5 bases). V lost 5 bases, J lost 1 base, and 12 bases lay in between. The CDR3 runs to 14 residues. CDR1 is SGHRS and CDR2 is YFSETQ in the germline V gene. CDR3 nucleotide sequence: TGCGCCAGCAGTAGGCAAGGGGCCCAAGAGACCCAGTACTTC. Its protein is CASSRQGAQETQYF.

The chain joins TRBV7-2 to TRBJ1-2; perhaps TRBD1 as D (5 bases). CDR3 length: 15 residues. Trimming cost V 5 bases and J 8 bases, with 21 bases left between them. The germline gives CDR1 SGHTA, CDR2 FQGNSA. CDR3 protein: CASSAAGTPRDGYTF. As DNA, the CDR3 is TGTGCCAGCAGCGCGGCCGGGACCCCTCGGGACGGCTACACCTTC.

The chain employs TRBV7-2 and TRBJ2-4, with D perhaps TRBD2 (6 bases). Trimming cost V 3 bases and J 8 bases, with 11 bases left between them. The CDR3 extends over 13 amino acids. Per germline, CDR1 SGHTA and CDR2 FQGNSA. The CDR3 sequence: CASSFGGGDIQYF. The CDR3 DNA follows: TGTGCCAGCAGCTTTGGTGGCGGGGACATTCAGTACTTC. Full variable domain (missing parts from reference TRBV7-2 and TRBJ2-4): GAGVSQSPSNKVTEKGKDVELRCDPISGHTALYWYRQSLGQGLEFLIYFQGNSAPDKSGLPSDRFSAERTGGSVSTLTIQRTQQEDSAVYLCASSFGGGDIQYFGAGTRLSVL.

The chain joins TRBV19 to TRBJ2-2; D perhaps matches TRBD2 (7 bases). The CDR3 is made up of 16 amino acids. V dropped 3 bases and J dropped 4 bases, with 15 bases sitting between them. Germline CDR1 reads LNHDA; CDR2 reads SQIVND (reference sequence). This CDR3 reads CASSIPRGGPTGELFF. CDR3 nucleotide sequence: TGTGCCAGTAGTATTCCTCGCGGGGGCCCCACCGGGGAGCTGTTTTTT.

The chain combines TRBV5-1 with TRBJ2-2, with D unclear. Germline V gives CDR1 SGHRS, CDR2 YFSETQ. Between the trimmed V and J ends, which lost 0 bases and 2 bases, there was a span of 2 bases. The CDR3 is 13 amino acids. The CDR3 region is CASSLGNTGELFF. The CDR3 DNA sequence: TGCGCCAGCAGCTTGGGAAACACCGGGGAGCTGTTTTTT.

In this sample, this clone turned up once. The chain uses TRBV28 and TRBJ1-2; no reliable D call. The germline V gene has CDR1 MDHEN and CDR2 SYDVKM. V lost 5 bases and J 0 bases, leaving 10 bases between the germline ends. The CDR3 length is 14 residues. CDR3 in DNA: TGTGCCAGCAGTCCTCCCGGACCTAACTATGGCTACACCTTC. This codes for CASSPPGPNYGYTF.

The chain carries TRBV4-2 and TRBJ1-2; D is unresolved. The germline gives CDR1 LGHNA, CDR2 YNFKEQ. Trimming removed 1 base from V and 1 base from J, with 10 bases in between. CDR3 length equals 15 residues. This CDR3 reads CASSQGDTGNYGYTF. In DNA, the CDR3 is TGTGCCAGCAGCCAAGGCGACACCGGTAACTATGGCTACACCTTC.

This rearrangement joins TRBV5-4 to TRBJ2-7; 10 bases match TRBD1. Germline CDR1 is SGHNT and CDR2 is YYREEE (reference sequence). J gave up 3 bases and V 5 bases, and 8 bases lay outside the gene matches. The CDR3 covers 15 residues. The CDR3 reads CASSNPGTGVYEQYF. The DNA for the CDR3 is TGTGCCAGCAGTAATCCGGGGACAGGGGTCTACGAGCAGTACTTC.

V gene TRBV5-1 combines with J gene TRBJ1-5; D is possibly TRBD1 (6 bases). V lost 5 bases to trimming and J lost 7 bases, with 13 bases between them. Germline V CDR1 and CDR2: SGHRS, YFSETQ. The CDR3 is 13 amino acids. This CDR3 reads CASSYPGGQPQHF. The CDR3 coding sequence is TGCGCCAGCAGTTACCCCGGGGGCCAGCCCCAGCATTTT.

This clone was observed once. The chain carries TRBV7-3 and TRBJ2-2; 13 bases line up with TRBD2. There are 19 residues in the CDR3. In germline, CDR1 is SGHTA, CDR2 FQGTGA. V gave up 5 bases and J gave up 2 bases; unmatched junction bases: 11. The CDR3 coding sequence is TGTGCCAGCAGCATCCTGACTAGCGGGGGGCCCCTAAACACCGGGGAGCTGTTTTTT. Translating gives CASSILTSGGPLNTGELFF.

This clone has a single count. The V gene is TRBV7-3, the J gene TRBJ2-3, with 10 bases lining up with TRBD1. The germline V gene encodes CDR1 SGHTA and CDR2 FQGTGA. This CDR3 region has 15 residues. With 5 bases clipped from V and 3 bases from J, the junction kept 5 bases outside the gene matches. The CDR3 DNA is TGTGCCAGCAGCCGCCGGGACAGGGGAACAGATACGCAGTATTTT. Translating gives CASSRRDRGTDTQYF.

The rearrangement uses TRBV7-9 and TRBJ2-1; 11 nucleotides agree with TRBD2. The ends lost 4 bases at V and 10 bases at J; junction bases unmatched: 9. CDR3 length: 15 residues. Germline V gene lookup returns CDR1 SEHNR and CDR2 FQNEAQ (reference sequence). DNA of the CDR3: TGTGCCAGCAGCTCGACTAGCGGGGATCCCCAGGAGCAGTTCTTC. It translates to CASSSTSGDPQEQFF.

This clone was observed a handful of times. The V call is TRBV13, the J call TRBJ2-2, with D tentatively TRBD1 (5 bases). With 5 bases removed from V and 4 bases from J, the gap between germline ends came to 11 bases. Germline lookup yields CDR1 PRHDT and CDR2 FYEKMQ (reference sequence). This CDR3 spans 14 amino acids. DNA of the CDR3: TGTGCCAGCAGCGTACCCAGGGTCACCGGGGAGCTGTTTTTT. Translated: CASSVPRVTGELFF.

This chain uses TRBV28 with TRBJ1-3; 8 bases map to TRBD1. The CDR3 contains 14 residues. V trimming: 4 bases; J trimming: 2 bases; junction bases outside the gene matches: 1. Germline CDR1 is MDHEN and CDR2 is SYDVKM. CDR3: CASSSQGAGNTIYF. Here the CDR3 DNA reads TGTGCCAGCAGTTCACAGGGGGCTGGAAACACCATATATTTT.